The entry that follows covers one TCR beta chain sequence. Per germline, CDR1 MNHEY and CDR2 SMNVEV (reference sequence). V gave up 2 bases and J gave up 6 bases; unmatched junction bases: 12. The CDR3 loop spans 16 amino acids. This entry belongs to a study of blood T cell repertoires in COVID-19. Study in general: The United States, Italy and Spain provided the acute and convalescent COVID-19 samples. From T cells, B-cell-depleted T cells, or PBMCs came the material, which was cDNA or gDNA.

Per the original data handling: Reference gene primer amplification gave nucleated cell count estimates. Clones were read by immunoSEQ multiplex PCR, and TCRdb kept only the in-frame ones, dropping some. V and J calls and clone size follow that table, whereas D and trimming were derived from the DNA. In the table there are around 140,000 clones, roughly 80% of which are singletons. The V call is TRBV27, the J call TRBJ1-2, with TRBD1 identical over 7 bases. The receptor comes from a man in his sixties with acute or convalescent COVID-19. Sequencing input: peripheral blood. The CDR3 DNA reads as TGTGCCAGCAGTTTAAGAGTGAAGGGGGCGCAAAATGGCTACACCTTC. Translation: CASSLRVKGAQNGYTF.